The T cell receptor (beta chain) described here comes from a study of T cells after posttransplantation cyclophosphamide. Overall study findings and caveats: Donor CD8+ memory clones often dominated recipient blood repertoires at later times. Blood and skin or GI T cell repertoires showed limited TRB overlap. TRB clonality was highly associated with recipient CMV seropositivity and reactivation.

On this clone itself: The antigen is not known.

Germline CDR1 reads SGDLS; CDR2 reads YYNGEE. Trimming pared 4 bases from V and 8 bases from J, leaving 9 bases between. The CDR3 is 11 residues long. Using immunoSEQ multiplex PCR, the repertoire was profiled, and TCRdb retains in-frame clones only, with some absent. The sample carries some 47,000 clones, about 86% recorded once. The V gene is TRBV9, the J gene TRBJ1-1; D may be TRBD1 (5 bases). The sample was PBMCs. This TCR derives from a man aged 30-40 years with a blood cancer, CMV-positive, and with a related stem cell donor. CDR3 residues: CASSIRQEAFF. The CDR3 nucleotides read TGTGCCAGCAGCATAAGACAGGAAGCTTTCTTT.